This TCR beta chain emerged from a study of blood T cell repertoires in COVID-19. The overall study: COVID-19 samples collected from the United States, Italy and Spain covered acute and convalescent phases.

Trimming removed 6 bases at V and 3 bases at J, with 11 bases between. This CDR3 region has 13 residues. Germline values: CDR1 KGHSH, CDR2 LQKENI. Only in-frame clones appear in the TCRdb table, and some are missing; sequencing was by immunoSEQ multiplex PCR. The sample has about 40,000 clones, more than 75% seen once. The origin of this receptor is an elderly man with acute or convalescent COVID-19. The V and J genes are TRBV18 and TRBJ1-1; D remains ambiguous. Sequencing was carried out using peripheral blood. The CDR3 spells CASSRNGYTEAFF. The CDR3 nucleotides are TGTGCCAGCTCGAGAAATGGTTACACTGAAGCTTTCTTT.